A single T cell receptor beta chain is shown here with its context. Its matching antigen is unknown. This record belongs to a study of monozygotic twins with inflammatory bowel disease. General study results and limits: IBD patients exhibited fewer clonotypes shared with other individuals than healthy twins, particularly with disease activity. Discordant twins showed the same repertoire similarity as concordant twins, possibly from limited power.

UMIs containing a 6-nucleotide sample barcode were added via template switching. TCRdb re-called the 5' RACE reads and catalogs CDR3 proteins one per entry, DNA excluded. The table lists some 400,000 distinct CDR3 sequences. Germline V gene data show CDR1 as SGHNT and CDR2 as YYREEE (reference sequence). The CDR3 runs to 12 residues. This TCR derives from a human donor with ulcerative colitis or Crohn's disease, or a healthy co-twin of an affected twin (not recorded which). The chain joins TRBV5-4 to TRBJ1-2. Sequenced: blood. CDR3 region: CASSSAQRGYTF.